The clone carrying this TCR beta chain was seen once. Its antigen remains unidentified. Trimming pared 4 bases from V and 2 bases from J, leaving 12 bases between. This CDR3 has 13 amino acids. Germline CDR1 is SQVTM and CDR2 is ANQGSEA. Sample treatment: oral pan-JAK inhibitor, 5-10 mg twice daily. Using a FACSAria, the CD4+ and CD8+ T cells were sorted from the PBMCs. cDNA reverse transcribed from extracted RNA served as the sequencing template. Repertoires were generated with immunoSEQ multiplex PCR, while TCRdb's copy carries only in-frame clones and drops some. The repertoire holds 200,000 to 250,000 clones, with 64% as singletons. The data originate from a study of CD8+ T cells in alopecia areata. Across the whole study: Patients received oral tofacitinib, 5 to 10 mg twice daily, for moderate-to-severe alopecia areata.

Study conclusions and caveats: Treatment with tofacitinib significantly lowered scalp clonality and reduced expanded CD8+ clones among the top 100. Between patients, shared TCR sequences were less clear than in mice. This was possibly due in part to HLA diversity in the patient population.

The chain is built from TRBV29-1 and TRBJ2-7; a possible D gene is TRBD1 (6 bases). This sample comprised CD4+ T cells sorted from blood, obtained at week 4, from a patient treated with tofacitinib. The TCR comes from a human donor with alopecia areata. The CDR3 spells CSVGGPKTYEQYF. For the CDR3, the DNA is TGCAGCGTTGGGGGGCCCAAGACCTACGAGCAGTACTTC.